These T cell receptor beta chains were read from a single sample in a study of cytomegalovirus exposure and HLA in healthy donors. Sequencing was performed with immunoSEQ multiplex PCR; in TCRdb, only in-frame clones are kept and a portion is missing. The sample contains about 85,000 clones, around 71% of which appear only once. Sequenced sample: PBMCs. All receptors come from a man aged 25-45 years in good health and CMV-seronegative. The CDR3 runs from the conserved cysteine through the conserved F or W. The D gene is left open where the match is weak. Clone size is not always given. Where it is, it says once, few, many or a class for expanded clones.

CDR3 DNA: TGTGCCAGCAGTCAATCCGGGACAGCGAGCACAGATACGCAGTATTTT
CDR3 protein: CASSQSGTASTDTQYF
J gene: TRBJ2-3
V gene: TRBV28
clone size: .
D gene: TRBD1

CDR3 DNA: TGTGCCTGGAGTGTGCGGGAGACAAGGGGCACTGAAGCTTTCTTT
CDR3 protein: CAWSVRETRGTEAFF
J gene: TRBJ1-1
V gene: TRBV30
clone size: .
D gene: .

CDR3 DNA: TGTGCCAGCAGCAACGACGGGGGTACAAATGAGCAGTTCTTC
CDR3 protein: CASSNDGGTNEQFF
J gene: TRBJ2-1
V gene: TRBV11-2
clone size: .
D gene: .

CDR3 DNA: TGCGCCAGCAGCTTATTGGCCGGGCTAGCTTTCCACGAGCAGTACTTC
CDR3 protein: CASSLLAGLAFHEQYF
J gene: TRBJ2-7
V gene: TRBV5-1
clone size: .
D gene: .

CDR3 DNA: TGTGCCAGCAGTTACTCGCGGGGGGCTGGCGAGCAGTACTTC
CDR3 protein: CASSYSRGAGEQYF
J gene: TRBJ2-7
V gene: TRBV6-6
clone size: few
D gene: TRBD2

CDR3 DNA: TGTGCCAGCAGCTGGGACAAGGTTAGGGGGACTGAAGCTTTCTTT
CDR3 protein: CASSWDKVRGTEAFF
J gene: TRBJ1-1
V gene: TRBV5-4
clone size: .
D gene: .

CDR3 DNA: TGCGCCAGCAGAGTTCGAGCGGGGGTCTACGAGCAGTACTTC
CDR3 protein: CASRVRAGVYEQYF
J gene: TRBJ2-7
V gene: TRBV4-1
clone size: .
D gene: TRBD2

CDR3 DNA: TGTGCCAGCAGCCAAGAAGGGGGCAGCAATCAGCCCCAGCATTTT
CDR3 protein: CASSQEGGSNQPQHF
J gene: TRBJ1-5
V gene: TRBV4-2
clone size: .
D gene: TRBD1

CDR3 DNA: TGTGCCAGCAGTACCTGGGACACCTACAACATTCAGTACTTC
CDR3 protein: CASSTWDTYNIQYF
J gene: TRBJ2-4
V gene: TRBV28
clone size: .
D gene: .

CDR3 DNA: TGTGCCTGGAGTGTACTAGGTGGGGACACTGAAGCTTTCTTT
CDR3 protein: CAWSVLGGDTEAFF
J gene: TRBJ1-1
V gene: TRBV30
clone size: .
D gene: .

CDR3 DNA: TGTGCCAGCAGCCAGGGACAGAGCAATCAGCCCCAGCATTTT
CDR3 protein: CASSQGQSNQPQHF
J gene: TRBJ1-5
V gene: TRBV27
clone size: once
D gene: TRBD1

CDR3 DNA: TGTGCCAGCAGCGTAACTACTAGCGGGAGCTACAATGAGCAGTTCTTC
CDR3 protein: CASSVTTSGSYNEQFF
J gene: TRBJ2-1
V gene: TRBV2
clone size: .
D gene: TRBD2

CDR3 DNA: TGCGCCAGCAGCCTAGACAGCACCAGTAGCGATTCACCCCTCCACTTT
CDR3 protein: CASSLDSTSSDSPLHF
J gene: TRBJ1-6
V gene: TRBV4-1
clone size: .
D gene: .

CDR3 DNA: TGTGCCAGCAGCCCACCAGGGGGAATAGGGAACACTGAAGCTTTCTTT
CDR3 protein: CASSPPGGIGNTEAFF
J gene: TRBJ1-1
V gene: TRBV7-8
clone size: few
D gene: TRBD1

CDR3 DNA: TGTGCCAGCTCACCACCGGTGGCAAGAGGTCAGCCCCAGCATTTT
CDR3 protein: CASSPPVARGQPQHF
J gene: TRBJ1-5
V gene: TRBV18
clone size: .
D gene: .

CDR3 DNA: TGTGCCAGCGCCGTCGCACTAGCGGGAGGAGCAGAGACCCAGTACTTC
CDR3 protein: CASAVALAGGAETQYF
J gene: TRBJ2-5
V gene: TRBV2
clone size: .
D gene: TRBD2

CDR3 DNA: TGTGCCATCAGTGAGGGGCCGGGGAGGGTCTATGGCTACACCTTC
CDR3 protein: CAISEGPGRVYGYTF
J gene: TRBJ1-2
V gene: TRBV10-3
clone size: .
D gene: .

CDR3 DNA: TGTGCCAGCAGCGTAGAACTGAAATACGGGGAGACCCAGTACTTC
CDR3 protein: CASSVELKYGETQYF
J gene: TRBJ2-5
V gene: TRBV9
clone size: .
D gene: .

CDR3 DNA: TGTGCCAGTAGTATACAGGGTGGCACTGAAGCTTTCTTT
CDR3 protein: CASSIQGGTEAFF
J gene: TRBJ1-1
V gene: TRBV19
clone size: .
D gene: .

CDR3 DNA: TGTGCCAGCATTGGGGGGAGGGCCAGGACAGATACGCAGTATTTT
CDR3 protein: CASIGGRARTDTQYF
J gene: TRBJ2-3
V gene: TRBV7-2
clone size: .
D gene: TRBD2

CDR3 DNA: TGTGCCAGCTCAAGAGAACTGGACAGGGATGAGCAGTTCTTC
CDR3 protein: CASSRELDRDEQFF
J gene: TRBJ2-1
V gene: TRBV18
clone size: .
D gene: TRBD1

CDR3 DNA: TGTGCCAGCAGTCCGTGGACAGGGGGAAACTACGAGCAGTACTTC
CDR3 protein: CASSPWTGGNYEQYF
J gene: TRBJ2-7
V gene: TRBV27
clone size: .
D gene: TRBD1

CDR3 DNA: TGTGCCAGCAGCACTGGACAGGGTGCAAGCAATCAGCCCCAGCATTTT
CDR3 protein: CASSTGQGASNQPQHF
J gene: TRBJ1-5
V gene: TRBV2
clone size: .
D gene: TRBD1

CDR3 DNA: TGTGCCAGCAGCTTAACGGCGAACACTGAAGCTTTCTTT
CDR3 protein: CASSLTANTEAFF
J gene: TRBJ1-1
V gene: TRBV7-3
clone size: .
D gene: .

CDR3 DNA: TGTGCCAGCAGCTCCAGGGCCATGAACACTGAAGCTTTCTTT
CDR3 protein: CASSSRAMNTEAFF
J gene: TRBJ1-1
V gene: TRBV7-8
clone size: few
D gene: .

CDR3 DNA: TGTGCCAGCAGTTCCCCGACTAGCGGGAGGCAAAGTGAGCAGTTCTTC
CDR3 protein: CASSSPTSGRQSEQFF
J gene: TRBJ2-1
V gene: TRBV27
clone size: .
D gene: TRBD2

CDR3 DNA: TGTGCCAGCAGCTCCTCCCTAGCGGGAGACACAGATACGCAGTATTTT
CDR3 protein: CASSSSLAGDTDTQYF
J gene: TRBJ2-3
V gene: TRBV13
clone size: .
D gene: TRBD2

CDR3 DNA: TGTGCCAGCAGCCCACCCGAGTTAGCCAAAAACATTCAGTACTTC
CDR3 protein: CASSPPELAKNIQYF
J gene: TRBJ2-4
V gene: TRBV28
clone size: .
D gene: .

CDR3 DNA: TGTGCCAGCAGTGAAGCCCGTTGGATTGTTAGGGGGCACTCTGGGGCCAACGTCCTGACTTTC
CDR3 protein: CASSEARWIVRGHSGANVLTF
J gene: TRBJ2-6
V gene: TRBV6-1
clone size: .
D gene: TRBD1

CDR3 DNA: TGCGCCAGCAGCTTGGCCAACCGGGTCGTGGCCGGGGAGCTGTTTTTT
CDR3 protein: CASSLANRVVAGELFF
J gene: TRBJ2-2
V gene: TRBV5-1
clone size: few
D gene: .

CDR3 DNA: TGTGCCAGCAGCTTGGCCGGGACTAGCGGGAGCTCCTACGAGCAGTACTTC
CDR3 protein: CASSLAGTSGSSYEQYF
J gene: TRBJ2-7
V gene: TRBV5-6
clone size: .
D gene: TRBD2

CDR3 DNA: TGTGCCAGCAGTCGACAGGTCATGAACACTGAAGCTTTCTTT
CDR3 protein: CASSRQVMNTEAFF
J gene: TRBJ1-1
V gene: TRBV6-6
clone size: .
D gene: .

CDR3 DNA: TGCGCCAGCAGCCGGGGTCGGGGAGATGGGGAAAAACTGTTTTTT
CDR3 protein: CASSRGRGDGEKLFF
J gene: TRBJ1-4
V gene: TRBV5-1
clone size: few
D gene: .

CDR3 DNA: TGTGCCAGCAGCTCGGACAGCGACACAGATACGCAGTATTTT
CDR3 protein: CASSSDSDTDTQYF
J gene: TRBJ2-3
V gene: TRBV13
clone size: .
D gene: .

CDR3 DNA: TGTGCCAGCAGGGGGGGAAGCGCGGCTTTCTTT
CDR3 protein: CASRGGSAAFF
J gene: TRBJ1-1
V gene: TRBV28
clone size: .
D gene: .

CDR3 DNA: TGTGCCAGCAGTTCTCTAGCGGGAGGTAGGTTCGAGCAGTACTTC
CDR3 protein: CASSSLAGGRFEQYF
J gene: TRBJ2-7
V gene: TRBV28
clone size: .
D gene: TRBD2

CDR3 DNA: TGTGCCAGCAGCGCTCTAGCGGGAGAACACAATGAGCAGTTCTTC
CDR3 protein: CASSALAGEHNEQFF
J gene: TRBJ2-1
V gene: TRBV6-4
clone size: .
D gene: TRBD2

CDR3 DNA: TGCAGCGTTGAGGGCCTGGGCAATGAGCAGTTCTTC
CDR3 protein: CSVEGLGNEQFF
J gene: TRBJ2-1
V gene: TRBV29-1
clone size: .
D gene: .

CDR3 DNA: TGTGCCAGCAGCTTAGAACAGGGGCTGAGGTACACTGAAGCTTTCTTT
CDR3 protein: CASSLEQGLRYTEAFF
J gene: TRBJ1-1
V gene: TRBV11-2
clone size: .
D gene: TRBD1

CDR3 DNA: TGTGCCAGCAGTCCAGGCATTAGCTCCTACGAGCAGTACTTC
CDR3 protein: CASSPGISSYEQYF
J gene: TRBJ2-7
V gene: TRBV6-5
clone size: .
D gene: .

CDR3 DNA: TGTGCCAGTAGTGACTACTCCTATGGCTACACCTTC
CDR3 protein: CASSDYSYGYTF
J gene: TRBJ1-2
V gene: TRBV19
clone size: .
D gene: .

CDR3 DNA: TGTGCCAGCAGCGTGGCGTCTACTAGCGCGGCGAGGGTAGAGCAGTTCTTC
CDR3 protein: CASSVASTSAARVEQFF
J gene: TRBJ2-1
V gene: TRBV9
clone size: .
D gene: TRBD2

CDR3 DNA: TGTGCCAGCAGCTCTTCTGACAGGGGGCATGGCTACACCTTC
CDR3 protein: CASSSSDRGHGYTF
J gene: TRBJ1-2
V gene: TRBV5-4
clone size: .
D gene: TRBD1

CDR3 DNA: TGCGCCAGCAGCCCCTGGACAGGGGAAAATCAGCCCCAGCATTTT
CDR3 protein: CASSPWTGENQPQHF
J gene: TRBJ1-5
V gene: TRBV4-1
clone size: .
D gene: TRBD1

CDR3 DNA: TGTGCCAGCAGCTTAGGTGGGACAGGGGGTCAGCCCCAGCATTTT
CDR3 protein: CASSLGGTGGQPQHF
J gene: TRBJ1-5
V gene: TRBV7-2
clone size: .
D gene: TRBD1

CDR3 DNA: TGCGCCAGCAGCACCACGTTAACGACAGGGTTATCGACTAATGAAAAACTGTTTTTT
CDR3 protein: CASSTTLTTGLSTNEKLFF
J gene: TRBJ1-4
V gene: TRBV5-1
clone size: .
D gene: TRBD1

CDR3 DNA: TGCGCCAGCAGCCCCCCGACAGTAACCCATGGCTACACCTTC
CDR3 protein: CASSPPTVTHGYTF
J gene: TRBJ1-2
V gene: TRBV5-1
clone size: once
D gene: .

CDR3 DNA: TGCGCCAGCAGCCTAACTACAGGCTACGAGCAGTACTTC
CDR3 protein: CASSLTTGYEQYF
J gene: TRBJ2-7
V gene: TRBV5-1
clone size: .
D gene: .

CDR3 DNA: TGTGCCAGCAGCTTAAGGGCACTGACCGAGCAGTACTTC
CDR3 protein: CASSLRALTEQYF
J gene: TRBJ2-7
V gene: TRBV7-3
clone size: .
D gene: .

CDR3 DNA: TGTGCCTGGGGGGAGGGCCAGGGCTCCTACGAGCAGTACTTC
CDR3 protein: CAWGEGQGSYEQYF
J gene: TRBJ2-7
V gene: TRBV30
clone size: .
D gene: TRBD2

CDR3 DNA: TGCAGCGTGTCCCAGAGCGGGAGGGTGGATACGCAGTATTTT
CDR3 protein: CSVSQSGRVDTQYF
J gene: TRBJ2-3
V gene: TRBV29-1
clone size: .
D gene: TRBD2

CDR3 DNA: TGCGCCAGCAGCCCCGGAAGGGGACTAGCGCACGAGCAGTACTTC
CDR3 protein: CASSPGRGLAHEQYF
J gene: TRBJ2-7
V gene: TRBV5-1
clone size: .
D gene: TRBD2

CDR3 DNA: TGTGCCTGGAGTAAGGCAGGACTGGATCAGCCCCAGCATTTT
CDR3 protein: CAWSKAGLDQPQHF
J gene: TRBJ1-5
V gene: TRBV30
clone size: .
D gene: .

CDR3 DNA: TGCGCCAGCAGCCGGACTAGCGGGGTGGAGACCCAGTACTTC
CDR3 protein: CASSRTSGVETQYF
J gene: TRBJ2-5
V gene: TRBV5-1
clone size: .
D gene: TRBD2

CDR3 DNA: TGTGCCAGCAGCTTGGGCGGGAGTTTCACTGAAGCTTTCTTT
CDR3 protein: CASSLGGSFTEAFF
J gene: TRBJ1-1
V gene: TRBV5-4
clone size: .
D gene: .

CDR3 DNA: TGTGCCAGCAGTGCGTCTTCCTACGAGCAGTACTTC
CDR3 protein: CASSASSYEQYF
J gene: TRBJ2-7
V gene: TRBV6-6
clone size: .
D gene: .

CDR3 DNA: TGTGCCACCACCCGCCAAGGGCGCGGGACCTACGAGCAGTACTTC
CDR3 protein: CATTRQGRGTYEQYF
J gene: TRBJ2-7
V gene: TRBV19
clone size: .
D gene: .

CDR3 DNA: TGCGCCAGCAGTACCTTAGGGACTAGTAGGACAGATACGCAGTATTTT
CDR3 protein: CASSTLGTSRTDTQYF
J gene: TRBJ2-3
V gene: TRBV5-1
clone size: .
D gene: TRBD2

CDR3 DNA: TGTGCCAGCAGCAAGACAGGGTACACCGGGGAGCTGTTTTTT
CDR3 protein: CASSKTGYTGELFF
J gene: TRBJ2-2
V gene: TRBV21-1
clone size: few
D gene: .

CDR3 DNA: TGTGCCAGCAGTTACTCGACACCGAGCAATGAAAAACTGTTTTTT
CDR3 protein: CASSYSTPSNEKLFF
J gene: TRBJ1-4
V gene: TRBV6-5
clone size: few
D gene: .